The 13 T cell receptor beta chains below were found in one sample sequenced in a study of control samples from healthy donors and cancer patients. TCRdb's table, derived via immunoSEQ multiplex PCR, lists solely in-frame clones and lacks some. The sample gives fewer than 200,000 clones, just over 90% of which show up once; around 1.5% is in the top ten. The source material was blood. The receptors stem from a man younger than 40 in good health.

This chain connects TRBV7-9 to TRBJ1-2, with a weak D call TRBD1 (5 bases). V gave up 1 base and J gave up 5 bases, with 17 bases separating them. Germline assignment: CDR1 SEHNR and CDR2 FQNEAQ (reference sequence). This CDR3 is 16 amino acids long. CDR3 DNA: TGTGCCAGCAGCTTAGGACGCGGGGGGAAAGTTTATGGCTACACCTTC. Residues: CASSLGRGGKVYGYTF.

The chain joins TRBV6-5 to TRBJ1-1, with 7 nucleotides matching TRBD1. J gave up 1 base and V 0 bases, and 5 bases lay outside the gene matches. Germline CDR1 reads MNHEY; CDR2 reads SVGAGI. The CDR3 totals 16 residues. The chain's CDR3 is CASSYSRGQRNTEAFF. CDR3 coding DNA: TGTGCCAGCAGTTACTCGAGGGGACAGCGGAACACTGAAGCTTTCTTT.

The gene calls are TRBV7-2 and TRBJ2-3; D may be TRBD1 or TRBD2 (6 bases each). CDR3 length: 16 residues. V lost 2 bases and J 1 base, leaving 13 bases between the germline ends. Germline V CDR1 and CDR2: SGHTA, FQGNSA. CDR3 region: CASSLSGGLGTDTQYF. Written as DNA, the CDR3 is TGTGCCAGCAGCTTATCCGGGGGCCTCGGCACAGATACGCAGTATTTT.

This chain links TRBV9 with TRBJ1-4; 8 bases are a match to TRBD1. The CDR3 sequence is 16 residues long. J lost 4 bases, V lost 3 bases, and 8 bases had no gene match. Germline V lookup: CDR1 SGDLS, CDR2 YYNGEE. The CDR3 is CASSASPTGVNEKLFF. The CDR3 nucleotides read TGTGCCAGCAGCGCGAGTCCGACAGGGGTTAATGAAAAACTGTTTTTT.

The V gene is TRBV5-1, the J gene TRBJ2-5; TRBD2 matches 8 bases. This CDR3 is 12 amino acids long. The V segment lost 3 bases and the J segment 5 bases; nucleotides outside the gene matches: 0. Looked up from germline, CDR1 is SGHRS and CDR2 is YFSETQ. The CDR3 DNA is TGCGCCAGCAGCTCGGGAGGGGAGACCCAGTACTTC. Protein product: CASSSGGETQYF.

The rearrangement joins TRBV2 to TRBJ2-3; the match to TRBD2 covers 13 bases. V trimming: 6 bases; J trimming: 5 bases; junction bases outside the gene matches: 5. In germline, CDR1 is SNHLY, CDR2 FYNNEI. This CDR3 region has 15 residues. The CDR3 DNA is TGTGCCAGCAGAGTACTAGCGGGAGGGGGAGATACGCAGTATTTT. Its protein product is CASRVLAGGGDTQYF.

DNA of the CDR3: TGTGCCAGCAGTTTAGGGCAGGCCAGCTACGAGCAGTACTTC. Translation gives CASSLGQASYEQYF. The chain recombines TRBV28 with TRBJ2-7; no firm D call. Germline V gives CDR1 MDHEN, CDR2 SYDVKM. V was shortened by 2 bases and J by 3 bases, with 11 bases between the two germline ends. CDR3 size: 14 residues.

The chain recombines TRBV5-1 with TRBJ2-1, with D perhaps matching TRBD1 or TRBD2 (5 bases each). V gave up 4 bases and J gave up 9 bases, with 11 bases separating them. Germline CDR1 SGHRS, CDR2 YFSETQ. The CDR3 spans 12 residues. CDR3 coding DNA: TGCGCCAGCAGCCGAGGGGCAAGTGAGCAGTTCTTC. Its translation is CASSRGASEQFF.

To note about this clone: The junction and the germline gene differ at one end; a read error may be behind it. In nucleotides, the CDR3 is TGTGCCAGCAGCACTCCTCCGATCTTC. This translates into CASSTPPIF. The rearrangement links TRBV9 to TRBJ2-1, with D unclear. The CDR3 spans 9 residues. CDR1 and CDR2 (germline): SGDLS, YYNGEE.

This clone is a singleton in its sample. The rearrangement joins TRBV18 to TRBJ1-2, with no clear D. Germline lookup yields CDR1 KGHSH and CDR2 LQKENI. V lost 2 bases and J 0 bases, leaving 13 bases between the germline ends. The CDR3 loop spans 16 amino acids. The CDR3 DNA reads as TGTGCCAGCTCACCATTGAAGGCGGTAGCTAACTATGGCTACACCTTC. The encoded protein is CASSPLKAVANYGYTF. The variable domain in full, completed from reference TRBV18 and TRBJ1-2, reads NAGVMQNPRHLVRRRGQEARLRCSPMKGHSHVYWYRQLPEEGLKFMVYLQKENIIDESGMPKERFSAEFPKEGPSILRIQQVVRGDSAAYFCASSPLKAVANYGYTFGSGTRLTVV.

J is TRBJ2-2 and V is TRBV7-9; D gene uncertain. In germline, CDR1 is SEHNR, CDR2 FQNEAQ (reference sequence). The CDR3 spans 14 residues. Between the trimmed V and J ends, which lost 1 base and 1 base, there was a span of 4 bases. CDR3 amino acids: CASSLDRNTGELFF. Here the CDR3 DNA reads TGTGCCAGCAGCTTAGATCGGAACACCGGGGAGCTGTTTTTT.

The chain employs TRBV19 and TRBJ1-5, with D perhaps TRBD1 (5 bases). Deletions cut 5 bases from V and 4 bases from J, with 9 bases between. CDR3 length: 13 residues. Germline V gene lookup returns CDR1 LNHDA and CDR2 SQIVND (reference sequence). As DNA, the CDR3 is TGTGCCAGTAGTGGGGGGAGAAATCAGCCCCAGCATTTT. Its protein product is CASSGGRNQPQHF.

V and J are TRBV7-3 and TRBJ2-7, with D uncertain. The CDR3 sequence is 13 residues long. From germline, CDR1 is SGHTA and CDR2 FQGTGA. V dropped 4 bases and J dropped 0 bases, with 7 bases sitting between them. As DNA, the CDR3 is TGTGCCAGCAGCTCTACGGGCTCCTACGAGCAGTACTTC. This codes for CASSSTGSYEQYF.